A selection of T cell receptor beta chains follows, all from one sample in a study of cytomegalovirus exposure and HLA in healthy donors. Only in-frame clones appear in the TCRdb table, and some are missing; sequencing was by immunoSEQ multiplex PCR. Among roughly 99,000 clones, 79% were seen once, and the ten largest hold about 3.1%. The material sequenced was PBMCs. The receptors were gathered from a male donor in good health and CMV-seropositive. Both conserved end residues are part of each CDR3. A D gene is named only where the DNA matches it firmly. Where a row states a size, it is once, few, many or the class of an expanded clone; other rows omit it.

j_gene	abundance	v_gene	d_gene	CDR3aa	CDR3nt
TRBJ2-7	NA	TRBV5-6	NA	CASRRPGELPEQYF	TGTGCCAGCAGGAGACCTGGGGAGCTACCCGAGCAGTACTTC
TRBJ2-1	NA	TRBV7-8	TRBD2	CASSFGTSGVNEQFF	TGTGCCAGCAGCTTTGGGACTAGCGGGGTGAATGAGCAGTTCTTC
TRBJ1-5	few	TRBV6-5	TRBD1	CASSYGQGKSNQPQHF	TGTGCCAGCAGTTACGGACAGGGAAAGAGCAATCAGCCCCAGCATTTT
TRBJ1-6	NA	TRBV5-1	NA	CASSLVGSYNSPLHF	TGCGCCAGCAGCTTGGTGGGCAGTTATAATTCACCCCTCCACTTT
TRBJ1-5	NA	TRBV15	TRBD1	CATSGGTGGGQPQHF	TGTGCCACCAGCGGCGGGACAGGGGGAGGGCAGCCCCAGCATTTT
TRBJ2-7	NA	TRBV7-7	TRBD1	CASSSPGTAVYEQYF	TGTGCTAGCAGCTCTCCCGGGACAGCTGTCTACGAGCAGTACTTC
TRBJ1-1	NA	TRBV5-1	NA	CASSLGGQRNTEAFF	TGCGCCAGCAGCTTGGGCGGACAACGGAACACTGAAGCTTTCTTT
TRBJ2-7	NA	TRBV5-6	TRBD2	CASSLVPTSGVIEQYF	TGTGCCAGCAGCTTGGTCCCGACTAGCGGGGTTATCGAGCAGTACTTC
TRBJ2-7	NA	TRBV18	TRBD1	CASSRGQGVYEQYF	TGTGCCAGCTCACGGGGACAGGGGGTCTACGAGCAGTACTTC
TRBJ1-6	NA	TRBV27	NA	CASSLFESRSPLHF	TGTGCCAGCAGTTTATTCGAATCCCGGTCACCCCTCCACTTT
TRBJ2-2	NA	TRBV30	NA	CARRGVNTGELFF	TGTGCCCGCAGAGGTGTTAACACCGGGGAGCTGTTTTTT
TRBJ1-1	NA	TRBV5-1	TRBD1	CASRQGKNTEAFF	TGCGCCAGTCGACAGGGAAAGAACACTGAAGCTTTCTTT
TRBJ1-6	NA	TRBV5-1	NA	CASSLAGMGSPLHF	TGCGCCAGCAGCTTGGCCGGGATGGGGTCACCCCTCCACTTT
TRBJ1-2	NA	TRBV4-1	TRBD1	CASSQVWDRDYGYTF	TGCGCCAGCAGCCAAGTTTGGGACAGGGACTATGGCTACACCTTC
TRBJ2-3	NA	TRBV4-1	NA	CASSPREVSDTQYF	TGCGCCAGCAGCCCGCGGGAAGTGTCAGATACGCAGTATTTT
TRBJ2-2	NA	TRBV27	NA	CASSLNRINPNTGELFF	TGTGCCAGCAGTTTAAACAGAATTAACCCGAACACCGGGGAGCTGTTTTTT
TRBJ1-2	NA	TRBV12-5	TRBD1	CASGLQGNYGYTF	TGTGCTAGTGGGTTACAGGGGAACTATGGCTACACCTTC
TRBJ2-3	once	TRBV29-1	NA	CSLISTDTQYF	TGCAGCTTAATTAGCACAGATACGCAGTATTTT
TRBJ1-5	NA	TRBV4-1	NA	CASSHVQGDQPQHF	TGCGCCAGCAGCCACGTACAGGGCGATCAGCCCCAGCATTTT
TRBJ1-2	NA	TRBV7-6	TRBD1	CASSPSTGGDGYTF	TGTGCCAGCAGCCCATCTACAGGGGGAGATGGCTACACCTTC
TRBJ2-2	few	TRBV30	TRBD1	CACLGTGSAGELFF	TGTGCCTGTTTGGGGACAGGGTCCGCCGGGGAGCTGTTTTTT
TRBJ1-6	NA	TRBV2	TRBD1	CASSMGQGKNSPLHF	TGTGCCAGCAGTATGGGACAGGGGAAGAATTCACCCCTCCACTTT
TRBJ2-5	NA	TRBV5-1	TRBD1	CASRGVGTGEETQYF	TGCGCCAGCAGGGGCGTAGGGACAGGGGAAGAGACCCAGTACTTC
TRBJ2-2	few	TRBV19	NA	CASSIPKNTGELFF	TGTGCCAGTAGTATCCCCAAGAACACCGGGGAGCTGTTTTTT
TRBJ1-1	NA	TRBV6-6	NA	CASSLSTGPNTEAFF	TGTGCCAGCAGCCTCTCCACAGGGCCGAACACTGAAGCTTTCTTT
TRBJ1-2	NA	TRBV2	NA	CAIAKDSRVNYGYTF	TGTGCCATCGCTAAGGACAGCCGAGTTAACTATGGCTACACCTTC
TRBJ1-2	NA	TRBV5-4	NA	CASSLDGNYGYTF	TGTGCCAGCAGCTTGGACGGTAACTATGGCTACACCTTC
TRBJ1-5	NA	TRBV18	NA	CASSPSGGGVGNQPQHF	TGTGCCAGCTCACCAAGCGGAGGGGGGGTTGGTAATCAGCCCCAGCATTTT
TRBJ1-2	NA	TRBV4-3	NA	CASSRQLGDNYGYTF	TGCGCCAGCAGCCGACAGTTAGGAGATAACTATGGCTACACCTTC
TRBJ1-3	NA	TRBV5-4	NA	CASSYGQSRGPGNTIYF	TGTGCCAGCAGCTATGGACAGTCTAGGGGCCCTGGAAACACCATATATTTT
TRBJ1-5	NA	TRBV19	NA	CASSITGGGQPQHF	TGTGCCAGTAGTATTACAGGAGGAGGGCAGCCCCAGCATTTT
TRBJ1-1	NA	TRBV5-1	TRBD1	CASSLAWTGMNTEAFF	TGCGCCAGCAGCTTGGCCTGGACAGGAATGAACACTGAAGCTTTCTTT
TRBJ2-5	NA	TRBV25-1	NA	CASSDLSSETQYF	TGTGCCAGCAGTGACCTCTCGTCCGAGACCCAGTACTTC
TRBJ1-5	NA	TRBV10-3	TRBD1	CAISERGQGRQPQHF	TGTGCCATCAGTGAAAGGGGACAGGGGCGGCAGCCCCAGCATTTT
TRBJ2-7	NA	TRBV19	TRBD1	CATSQGAYAPYEQYF	TGTGCCACCTCACAGGGGGCCTATGCCCCCTACGAGCAGTACTTC
TRBJ1-2	NA	TRBV6-6	NA	CASRYTRGSTSGYTF	TGTGCCAGCAGATACACCCGGGGGTCCACAAGCGGCTACACCTTC
TRBJ1-6	NA	TRBV6-6	TRBD1	CASSYSGGQGGSPLHF	TGTGCCAGCAGTTACTCGGGGGGACAGGGAGGTTCACCCCTCCACTTT
TRBJ2-6	NA	TRBV9	TRBD1	CASRTGASGANVLTF	TGTGCCAGCAGGACAGGGGCCTCTGGGGCCAACGTCCTGACTTTC
TRBJ2-1	NA	TRBV18	NA	CASSQAGRWGNEQFF	TGTGCCAGCTCACAGGCGGGCCGCTGGGGCAATGAGCAGTTCTTC
TRBJ1-3	NA	TRBV5-1	NA	CASSSPGMDTIYF	TGCGCCAGCAGCTCCCCGGGGATGGACACCATATATTTT
TRBJ1-4	NA	TRBV10-2	TRBD1	CASSITGATNEKLFF	TGCGCCAGCAGTATAACAGGGGCCACTAATGAAAAACTGTTTTTT
TRBJ2-1	NA	TRBV4-2	NA	CASSQGGGGAYNEQFF	TGTGCCAGCAGCCAAGGAGGGGGGGGCGCCTACAATGAGCAGTTCTTC
TRBJ1-5	few	TRBV6-1	NA	CASSEARSGQPQHF	TGTGCCAGCAGTGAAGCGCGATCGGGGCAGCCCCAGCATTTT
TRBJ1-5	NA	TRBV18	NA	CASSLGWERNQPQHF	TGTGCCAGCTCACTCGGTTGGGAGCGCAATCAGCCCCAGCATTTT
TRBJ2-7	NA	TRBV19	NA	CASSAPREAPYEQYF	TGTGCCAGTAGTGCACCCAGGGAGGCCCCATACGAGCAGTACTTC
TRBJ1-1	NA	TRBV2	TRBD1	CASSRQGNTEAFF	TGTGCCAGCAGTCGACAGGGAAACACTGAAGCTTTCTTT
TRBJ2-7	once	TRBV5-1	TRBD1	CASSLRGQGKGYEQYF	TGCGCCAGCAGTTTGAGAGGACAGGGGAAAGGGTACGAGCAGTACTTC
TRBJ2-7	NA	TRBV5-1	NA	CASSLTGSYEQYF	TGCGCCAGCAGCTTGACAGGATCCTACGAGCAGTACTTC
TRBJ1-1	few	TRBV5-1	NA	CASSQEGGRNTEAFF	TGCGCCAGCAGCCAGGAAGGTGGAAGAAACACTGAAGCTTTCTTT